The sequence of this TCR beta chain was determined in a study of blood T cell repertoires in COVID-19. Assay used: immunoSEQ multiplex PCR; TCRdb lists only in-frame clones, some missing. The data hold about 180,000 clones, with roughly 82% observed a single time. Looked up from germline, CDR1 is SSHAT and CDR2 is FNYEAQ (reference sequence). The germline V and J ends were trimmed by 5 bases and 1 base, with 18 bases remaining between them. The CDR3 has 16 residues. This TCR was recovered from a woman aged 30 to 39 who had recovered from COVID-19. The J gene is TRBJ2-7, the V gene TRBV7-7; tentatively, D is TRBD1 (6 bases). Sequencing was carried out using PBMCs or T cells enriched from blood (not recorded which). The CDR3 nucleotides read TGTGCCAGCAGCGAGGGGGACCCTTCGGGTTCCTACGAGCAGTACTTC. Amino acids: CASSEGDPSGSYEQYF.